This T cell receptor (beta chain) derives from a study of PD-1 blockade in classical Hodgkin lymphoma. Whole-study results and caveats: Diminished baseline TCR diversity has been reported in newly diagnosed patients relative to healthy donors. Patients who responded completely had about the same baseline diversity as newly diagnosed patients.

TCRdb's copy holds only in-frame clones and misses some; the assay was immunoSEQ multiplex PCR. The sample carries 96,000 or so clones, about 92% recorded once. As concerns this clone: The antigen is unknown. A junction boundary mismatches the germline segment, possibly from a read error.

Time point indicated: cycle 4 day 1 (C4D1), after more than 5 weeks of nivolumab. Autologous stem cell transplantation was followed by relapse in every patient, and brentuximab vedotin exposure varied. Germline loops: CDR1 LNHNV, CDR2 YYDKDF (reference sequence). This CDR3 contains 14 residues. Sequencing used peripheral blood mononuclear cells (PBMCs), obtained before the fourth cycle of nivolumab. The origin of this receptor is a human donor with classical Hodgkin lymphoma. The rearrangement uses TRBV15 and TRBJ2-3; D remains unclear. The CDR3: CATSRGANTDTQYF. In DNA, the CDR3 is TGTGCCACCAGCAGAGGAGCTAACACAGATACGCAATATTTT.